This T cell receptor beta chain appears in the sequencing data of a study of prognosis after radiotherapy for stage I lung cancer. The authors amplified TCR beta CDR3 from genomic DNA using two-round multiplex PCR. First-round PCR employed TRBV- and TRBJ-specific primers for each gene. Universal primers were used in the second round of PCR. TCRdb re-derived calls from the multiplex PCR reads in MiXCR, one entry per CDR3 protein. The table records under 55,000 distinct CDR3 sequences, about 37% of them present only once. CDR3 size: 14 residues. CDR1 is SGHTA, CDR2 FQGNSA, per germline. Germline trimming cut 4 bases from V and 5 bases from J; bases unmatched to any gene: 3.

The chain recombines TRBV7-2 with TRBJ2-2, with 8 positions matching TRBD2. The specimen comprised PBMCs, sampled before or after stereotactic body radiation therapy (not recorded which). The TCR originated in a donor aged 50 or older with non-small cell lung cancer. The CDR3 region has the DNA TGTGCCAGCAGCTCGGGACTAGGGACCGGGGAGCTGTTTTTT. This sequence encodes CASSSGLGTGELFF.